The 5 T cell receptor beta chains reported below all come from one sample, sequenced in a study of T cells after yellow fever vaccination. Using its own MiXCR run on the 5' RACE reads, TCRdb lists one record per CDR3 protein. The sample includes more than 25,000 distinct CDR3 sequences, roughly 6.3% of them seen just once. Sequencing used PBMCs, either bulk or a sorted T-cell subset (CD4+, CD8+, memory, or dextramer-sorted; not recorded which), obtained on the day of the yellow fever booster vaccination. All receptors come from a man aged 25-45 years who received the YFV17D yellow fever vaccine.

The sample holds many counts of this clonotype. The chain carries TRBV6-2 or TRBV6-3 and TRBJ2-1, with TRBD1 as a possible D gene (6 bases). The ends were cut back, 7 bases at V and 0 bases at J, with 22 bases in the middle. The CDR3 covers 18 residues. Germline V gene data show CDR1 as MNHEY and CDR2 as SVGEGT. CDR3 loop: CASTLSASGTSSYNEQFF. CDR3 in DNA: TGTGCCAGCACCCTCTCCGCATCCGGGACAAGCTCCTACAATGAGCAGTTCTTC.

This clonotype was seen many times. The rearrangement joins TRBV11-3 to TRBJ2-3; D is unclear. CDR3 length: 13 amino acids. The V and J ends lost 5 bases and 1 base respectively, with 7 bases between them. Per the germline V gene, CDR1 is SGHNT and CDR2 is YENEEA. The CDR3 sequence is CASSHAGTDTQYF. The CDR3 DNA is TGTGCCAGCAGCCACGCGGGCACAGATACGCAGTATTTT. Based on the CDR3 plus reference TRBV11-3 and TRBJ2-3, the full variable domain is EAGVVQSPRYKIIEKKQPVAFWCNPISGHNTLYWYLQNLGQGPELLIRYENEEAVDDSQLPKDRFSAERLKGVDSTLKIQPAELGDSAVYLCASSHAGTDTQYFGPGTRLTVL.

CDR3 coding DNA: TGTGCCAGCAGCTTAAGAGGGACTAGCGGGAGCAATGAGCAGTTCTTC. This codes for CASSLRGTSGSNEQFF. The rearrangement links TRBV7-3 to TRBJ2-1; 14 bases are a match to TRBD2. CDR1 SGHTA and CDR2 FQGTGA come from the germline V gene. The CDR3 is made up of 16 amino acids. The V segment lost 1 base and the J segment 6 bases; nucleotides outside the gene matches: 2.

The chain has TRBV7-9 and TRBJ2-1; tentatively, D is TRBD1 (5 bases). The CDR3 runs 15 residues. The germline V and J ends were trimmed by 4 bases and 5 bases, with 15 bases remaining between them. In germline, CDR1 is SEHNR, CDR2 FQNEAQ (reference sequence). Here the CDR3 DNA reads TGTGCCAGCAGCTACCCAGGGTTGTTTCACAATGAGCAGTTCTTC. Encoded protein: CASSYPGLFHNEQFF.

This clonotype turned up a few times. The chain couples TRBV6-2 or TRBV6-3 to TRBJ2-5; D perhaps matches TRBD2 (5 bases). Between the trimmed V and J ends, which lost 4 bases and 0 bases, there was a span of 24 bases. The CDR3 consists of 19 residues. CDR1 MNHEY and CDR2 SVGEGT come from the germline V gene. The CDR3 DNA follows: TGTGCCAGCAGTTCGAATTTTCGGAAGAAGAGCGGTAACCAAGAGACCCAGTACTTC. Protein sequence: CASSSNFRKKSGNQETQYF.